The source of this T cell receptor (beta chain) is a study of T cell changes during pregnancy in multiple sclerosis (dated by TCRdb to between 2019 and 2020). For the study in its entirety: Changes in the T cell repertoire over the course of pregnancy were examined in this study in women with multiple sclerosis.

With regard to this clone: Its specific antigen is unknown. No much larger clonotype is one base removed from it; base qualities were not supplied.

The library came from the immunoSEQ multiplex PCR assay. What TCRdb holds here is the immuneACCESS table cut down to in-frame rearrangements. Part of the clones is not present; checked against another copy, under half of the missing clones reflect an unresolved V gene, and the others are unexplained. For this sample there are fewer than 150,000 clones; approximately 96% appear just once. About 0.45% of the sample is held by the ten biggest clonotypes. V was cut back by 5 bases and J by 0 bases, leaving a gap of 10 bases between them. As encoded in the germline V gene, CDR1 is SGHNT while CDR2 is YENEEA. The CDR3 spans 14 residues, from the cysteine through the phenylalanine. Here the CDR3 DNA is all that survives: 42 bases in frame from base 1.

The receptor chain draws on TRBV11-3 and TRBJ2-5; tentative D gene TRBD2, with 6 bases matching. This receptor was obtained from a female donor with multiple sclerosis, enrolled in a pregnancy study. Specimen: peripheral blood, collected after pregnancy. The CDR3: CASSPGGNQETQYF. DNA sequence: TGTGCCAGCAGCCCCGGAGGGAACCAAGAGACCCAGTACTTC.